This T cell receptor (beta chain) was observed in a study of OX40 agonist ivuxolimab in advanced cancers. As for the study in general: Patients were given ivuxolimab, an antibody that agonizes OX40 (CD134).

Sequencing used immunoSEQ multiplex PCR; TCRdb keeps in-frame clones, though not all of them. The sample yields roughly 41,000 clones, more than 85% seen once. Points from the study as a whole: CD4+ and CD8+ blood T cells expanded clonally by week 6 at 0.1 to 3.0 mg/kg.

Concerning this clone itself: Antigen: not known.

The cohort excluded patients with autoimmune disease history or systemic immunosuppression. Trimming removed 0 bases from V and 6 bases from J, with 11 bases in between. This CDR3 spans 15 amino acids. CDR1 is WSHSY and CDR2 is SAAADI in the germline V gene. The clonotype was recovered from an adult with an advanced solid tumor such as melanoma, head and neck, liver or kidney cancer. This sequence joins TRBV10-2 and TRBJ2-2; no clear D gene. The sample was CD4+ or CD8+ T cells sorted from blood, taken in a trial of the OX40 agonist ivuxolimab. CDR3 amino acids: CASSESSGWSGELFF. CDR3 DNA sequence: TGCGCCAGCAGTGAGTCGAGTGGTTGGTCCGGGGAGCTGTTTTTT.